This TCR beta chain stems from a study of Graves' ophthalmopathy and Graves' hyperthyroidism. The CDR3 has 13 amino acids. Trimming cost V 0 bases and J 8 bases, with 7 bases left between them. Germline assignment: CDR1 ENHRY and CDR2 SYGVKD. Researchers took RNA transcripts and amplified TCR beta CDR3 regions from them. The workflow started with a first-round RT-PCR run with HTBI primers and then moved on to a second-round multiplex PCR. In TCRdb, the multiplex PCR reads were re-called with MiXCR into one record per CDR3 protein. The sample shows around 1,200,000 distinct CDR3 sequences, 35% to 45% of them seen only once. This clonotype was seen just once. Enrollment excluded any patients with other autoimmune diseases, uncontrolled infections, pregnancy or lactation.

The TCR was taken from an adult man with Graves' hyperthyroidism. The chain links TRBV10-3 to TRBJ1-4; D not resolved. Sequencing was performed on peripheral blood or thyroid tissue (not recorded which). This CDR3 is CAISESVWEKLFF. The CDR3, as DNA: TGTGCCATCAGTGAGTCGGTCTGGGAAAAACTGTTTTTT.